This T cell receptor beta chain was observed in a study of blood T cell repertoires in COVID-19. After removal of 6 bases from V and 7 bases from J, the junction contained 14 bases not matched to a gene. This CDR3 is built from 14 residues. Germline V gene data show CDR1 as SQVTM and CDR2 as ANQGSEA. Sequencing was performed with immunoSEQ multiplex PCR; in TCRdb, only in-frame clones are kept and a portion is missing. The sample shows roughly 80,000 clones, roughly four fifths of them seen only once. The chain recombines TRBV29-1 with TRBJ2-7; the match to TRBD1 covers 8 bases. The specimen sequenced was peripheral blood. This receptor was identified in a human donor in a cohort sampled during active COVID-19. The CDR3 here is CSVETGQGVREQYF. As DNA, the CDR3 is TGCAGCGTCGAGACTGGACAGGGAGTTAGAGAGCAGTACTTC.